This T cell receptor (beta chain) is from a study of beta chain features in type 1 diabetes. Overall study context: In age, gender and cell yields, patients were similar to healthy donors.

Every isolated RNA sample was fully reverse transcribed, so sequencing captured expressed TCRB transcripts. An average around 3.8 million reads came from naive, central memory and regulatory T cell samples. TCRdb keeps only in-frame clones here, not all; method: immunoSEQ multiplex PCR. The sample holds fewer than 200,000 clones, 10% seen once. This clone was counted a few times. Its target is unknown. Study findings and constraints: TCRB CDR3s were moderately but significantly shorter in Type 1 diabetes patients in all four CD4+ subsets. The naive, central memory and Treg TCRB repertoires of patients appeared to be more similar to one another than those of healthy donors. PCR, the amplification step, might favor shorter templates, equally in patients and controls.

The germline CDR1 and CDR2 sequences are LNHDA and SQIVND (reference sequence). CDR3 size: 14 residues. The V end was cut by 6 bases, the J end by 0 bases, with 11 bases between. This TCR derives from a man younger than 45 with type 1 diabetes. This chain uses TRBV19 with TRBJ1-2; a weak D match, TRBD1 (6 bases). Sample: central memory CD4+ T cells from blood. CDR3 in amino acids: CASSSTGANYGYTF. The CDR3 coding sequence is TGTGCCAGTAGCTCGACAGGAGCTAACTATGGCTACACCTTC.